One sample yielded the 27 T cell receptor beta chains listed below, sequenced in a study of a mutant IDH1 vaccine in newly diagnosed glioma. No antigen has been assigned to these receptors. The data were produced by immunoSEQ multiplex PCR, yet TCRdb's version contains in-frame clones alone and is incomplete. Of almost 95,000 clones detected, around 92% appear once; the ten largest clones hold approximately 0.8%. Time point denoted: week 47, end of study. Vaccination used 300 ug of mutant IDH1 20-mer peptide per dose, with topical imiquimod. This material consisted of PBMCs, taken from a glioma patient whose treatment included an IDH1 peptide vaccine. The source is a woman in her 50s with glioma.

V is TRBV10-3 and J is TRBJ1-1; TRBD1 matches at 9 bases. Germline CDR1 ENHRY, CDR2 SYGVKD. V shed 8 bases and J 1 base; nucleotides not matched to a gene: 2. This CDR3 contains 13 residues. CDR3 sequence (DNA): TGTGCCATCGGGGGACAGGGGAACACTGAAGCTTTCTTT. Amino acids: CAIGGQGNTEAFF.

The chain combines TRBV9 with TRBJ1-2, with TRBD1 as a possible D gene (5 bases). Germline lookup yields CDR1 SGDLS and CDR2 YYNGEE. Trimming removed 5 bases at V and 4 bases at J, with 9 bases between. The CDR3 runs 12 residues. CDR3 sequence reads: CASRTDFYGYTF. CDR3 nucleotides: TGTGCCAGCAGGACAGATTTCTATGGCTACACCTTC.

The chain uses TRBV7-7 and TRBJ2-7, with D uncertain. In germline, CDR1 is SSHAT, CDR2 FNYEAQ (reference sequence). The CDR3 is made up of 9 amino acids. CDR3 protein: CARVYEQYF. CDR3 DNA sequence: TGTGCTAGAGTCTACGAGCAGTACTTC.

The chain couples TRBV14 to TRBJ2-7; D not resolved. V was shortened by 1 base and J by 7 bases, with 11 bases between the two germline ends. CDR1 and CDR2 from the germline V gene are SGHDN and FVKESK. The CDR3 contains 13 residues. In nucleotides, the CDR3 is TGTGCCAGCAGCCAAGCGTGGATTCCAGAGCAGTACTTC. Protein: CASSQAWIPEQYF.

With regard to this clone: Mismatch with germline at one junction end may stem from a read error. This chain uses TRBV5-4 with TRBJ1-2; TRBD1 is a possible D gene (6 bases). The length of the CDR3 is 15 residues. Germline V gene data show CDR1 as SGHNT and CDR2 as YYREEE (reference sequence). The CDR3 loop is CASSPGRGLDYGNTF. CDR3 nucleotides: TGTGCCAGCAGCCCGGGACGGGGGCTTGACTATGGCAACACCTTC.

Notes on this clone: Other DNA sequences from this sample encode an identical CDR3 as well. The rearrangement links TRBV9 to TRBJ2-1, with TRBD1 identical over 7 bases. Germline lookup yields CDR1 SGDLS and CDR2 YYNGEE. There are 14 residues in the CDR3. Trimming cost V 3 bases and J 4 bases; bases outside gene matches: 4. For the CDR3, the DNA is TGTGCCAGCAGCGCGGGGACAGTATACAATGAGCAGTTCTTC. Translated: CASSAGTVYNEQFF.

This chain uses TRBV20-1 with TRBJ1-1; the D is unclear. Trimming took off 6 bases at V and 1 base at J, with 6 bases between the two ends. CDR3 length equals 11 residues. Per germline, CDR1 DFQATT and CDR2 SNEGSKA (reference sequence). CDR3 DNA sequence: TGCAGTGCCGCCCGGAACACTGAAGCTTTCTTT. Translated, it gives CSAARNTEAFF.

This chain links TRBV28 with TRBJ1-2; D call uncertain. Looked up from germline, CDR1 is MDHEN and CDR2 is SYDVKM. Trimming took off 2 bases at V and 4 bases at J, with 14 bases between the two ends. The CDR3 consists of 15 residues. The CDR3 is CASSLRSVVPYGYTF. DNA of the CDR3: TGTGCCAGCAGTTTAAGGTCCGTCGTCCCCTATGGCTACACCTTC.

The V and J genes are TRBV7-2 and TRBJ2-2, with unresolved D. Germline values: CDR1 SGHTA, CDR2 FQGNSA. Trimming cost V 1 base and J 3 bases, with 3 bases left between them. CDR3 length: 13 residues. The DNA for the CDR3 is TGTGCCAGCAGCTTAGAATACACCGGGGAGCTGTTTTTT. Translating it yields CASSLEYTGELFF.

The rearrangement links TRBV5-1 to TRBJ1-4; 8 bases agree with TRBD1. Trimming at V came to 3 bases and at J to 5 bases, leaving 3 bases not matched to a gene. The CDR3 sequence is 14 residues long. The V gene's germline CDR1 is SGHRS and CDR2 YFSETQ. The CDR3 DNA is TGCGCCAGCAGCTCCGGGACAGGAAATGAAAAACTGTTTTTT. Residues: CASSSGTGNEKLFF.

As DNA, the CDR3 is TGTGCCATCAGTGACAGGAGGAAAGACTACAATGAGCAGTTCTTC. Amino acid sequence: CAISDRRKDYNEQFF. This sequence joins TRBV10-3 and TRBJ2-1; a weak D match, TRBD2 (5 bases). The CDR3 loop spans 15 amino acids. Trimming left V 3 bases short and J 3 bases short, with 12 bases between. Germline V gene sequence: CDR1 ENHRY, CDR2 SYGVKD.

The chain combines TRBV27 with TRBJ2-7; 9 nucleotides agree with TRBD2. V lost 6 bases to trimming and J lost 5 bases; unmatched junction nucleotides: 8. Germline V gene sequence: CDR1 MNHEY, CDR2 SMNVEV (reference sequence). The CDR3 covers 14 residues. CDR3 residues: CASRTLAGVDEQYF. DNA of the CDR3: TGTGCCAGCAGGACCTTAGCGGGGGTTGACGAGCAGTACTTC.

This chain uses TRBV6-1 with TRBJ1-6, with a tentative D call TRBD1 (5 bases). The germline CDR1 and CDR2 sequences are MNHNS and SASEGT. The V gene lost 5 bases and the J gene lost 1 base, with 9 bases spanning the gap. This CDR3 contains 15 residues. DNA of the CDR3: TGTGCCAGCAGTAAACAGGCATCCTATAATTCACCCCTCCACTTT. Its protein is CASSKQASYNSPLHF.

This clone was seen only once. This chain links TRBV6-6 with TRBJ2-5, with D perhaps assigned TRBD1 or TRBD2 (6 bases each). Trimming removed 0 bases from V and 2 bases from J, with 10 bases in between. The CDR3 length is 15 residues. Per the germline V gene, CDR1 is MNHNY and CDR2 is SVGAGI (reference sequence). CDR3: CASSYSQGRQETQYF. The CDR3 region has the DNA TGTGCCAGCAGTTACTCCCAGGGGAGGCAAGAGACCCAGTACTTC.

This chain connects TRBV6-6 to TRBJ1-6; D may be TRBD1 (6 bases). V shed 8 bases and J shed 10 bases, with 15 bases lying between them. CDR1 and CDR2 (germline): MNHNY, SVGAGI (reference sequence). The CDR3 is 13 amino acids. The CDR3 loop reads CASRTGQYSPLHF. In nucleotides, the CDR3 is TGTGCCAGCCGTACAGGGCAGTACTCACCCCTCCACTTT.

This clone has only one observation. This chain's CDR3 is CASGGLANNEQFF. CDR3 DNA sequence: TGTGCCAGCGGGGGACTAGCGAACAATGAGCAGTTCTTC. The V call is TRBV6-1, the J call TRBJ2-1, with 10 bases identical to TRBD2. Unmatched junction bases numbered 3, after V lost 8 bases and J lost 5 bases. Germline loops: CDR1 MNHNS, CDR2 SASEGT. The CDR3 extends over 13 amino acids.

This sequence joins TRBV7-2 and TRBJ2-7, with D perhaps TRBD1 (5 bases). Per germline, CDR1 SGHTA and CDR2 FQGNSA. This CDR3 is built from 13 residues. Trimming removed 3 bases at V and 6 bases at J, with 12 bases between. CDR3 sequence reads: CASSFQGGLEQYF. CDR3 nucleotides: TGTGCCAGCAGCTTCCAGGGCGGCCTCGAGCAGTACTTC.

The V gene is TRBV10-2, the J gene TRBJ2-7, with TRBD1 matching over 9 bases. Trimming removed 6 bases from V and 0 bases from J; junction bases left unmatched: 3. Germline assignment: CDR1 WSHSY and CDR2 SAAADI. This CDR3 region has 14 residues. CDR3 DNA: TGCGCCAGCAGGAGGACAGGGGACTCCTACGAGCAGTACTTC. Amino acids: CASRRTGDSYEQYF.

This clone was detected only once. The chain recombines TRBV5-6 with TRBJ1-5; no firm D call. Germline V gives CDR1 SGHDT, CDR2 YYEEEE. Trimming shortened V by 2 bases and J by 4 bases, and 7 bases separated the two germline ends. The CDR3 has 13 amino acids. In DNA, the CDR3 is TGTGCCAGCAGCTTTTGGGGTAATCAGCCCCAGCATTTT. Its translation is CASSFWGNQPQHF.

The genes are TRBV7-2 and TRBJ2-5; TRBD2 aligns across 7 bases. With 1 base clipped from V and 1 base from J, the junction kept 6 bases outside the gene matches. Germline CDR1 reads SGHTA; CDR2 reads FQGNSA. This CDR3 spans 16 amino acids. The CDR3 here is CASSLVGTIPQETQYF. Written as DNA, the CDR3 is TGTGCCAGCAGCTTAGTCGGGACTATACCCCAAGAGACCCAGTACTTC.

This clone was seen repeatedly, ten times or more. This chain connects TRBV27 to TRBJ1-5; maybe TRBD1 (6 bases). CDR1 and CDR2 (germline): MNHEY, SMNVEV (reference sequence). The CDR3 spans 15 residues. Trimming took off 3 bases at V and 6 bases at J, with 15 bases between the two ends. In DNA form, the CDR3 reads TGTGCCAGCAGTTTTAACAGGGAGGTTGGTCAGCCCCAGCATTTT. It translates to CASSFNREVGQPQHF.

J is TRBJ1-4 and V is TRBV19; D is uncertain. Per germline, CDR1 LNHDA and CDR2 SQIVND (reference sequence). Deletions cut 6 bases from V and 8 bases from J, with 19 bases between. This CDR3 has 15 residues. The CDR3 region has the DNA TGTGCCAGTAGGCCCCAATCCCGCCTGGGGGAAAAACTGTTTTTT. Translated: CASRPQSRLGEKLFF.

This chain connects TRBV9 to TRBJ2-1, with D hard to call. In germline, CDR1 is SGDLS, CDR2 YYNGEE. The CDR3 runs 14 residues. V lost 2 bases to trimming and J lost 0 bases, with 6 bases between them. In DNA, the CDR3 is TGTGCCAGCAGCGTGGGTTACTCCTACAATGAGCAGTTCTTC. Translating gives CASSVGYSYNEQFF.

This chain joins TRBV9 and TRBJ2-2; perhaps TRBD2 as D (5 bases). This CDR3 comprises 15 residues. Germline loops: CDR1 SGDLS, CDR2 YYNGEE. V was pared by 0 bases and J by 6 bases, with 12 bases between. CDR3 sequence (DNA): TGTGCCAGCAGCGTAGGGTTAGCGAAGGCCGGGGAGCTGTTTTTT. Translation gives CASSVGLAKAGELFF.

The chain employs TRBV2 and TRBJ2-1; D is possibly TRBD1 or TRBD2 (5 bases each). The CDR3 consists of 15 residues. Germline V gene lookup returns CDR1 SNHLY and CDR2 FYNNEI. Trimming cost V 6 bases and J 4 bases, with 16 bases left between them. CDR3 amino acids: CASSPGKGPYNEQFF. In DNA form, the CDR3 reads TGTGCCAGCAGCCCCGGGAAGGGGCCTTACAATGAGCAGTTCTTC.

This chain connects TRBV4-1 to TRBJ2-7; D could derive from TRBD1 or TRBD2 (5 bases each). Germline V CDR1 and CDR2: MGHRA, YSYEKL. Trimming took off 0 bases at V and 2 bases at J, with 11 bases between the two ends. The CDR3 totals 15 residues. The CDR3 protein is CASSQEQRGPYEQYF. In DNA form, the CDR3 reads TGCGCCAGCAGCCAAGAACAGAGGGGCCCCTACGAGCAGTACTTC.

V usage is TRBV6-5 and J usage is TRBJ2-1, with D perhaps TRBD2 (5 bases). Germline CDR1 reads MNHEY; CDR2 reads SVGAGI. Trimming cost V 9 bases and J 0 bases, with 12 bases left between them. The CDR3 spans 14 residues. This CDR3 reads CASAIATSYNEQFF. The CDR3, as DNA: TGTGCCAGTGCTATAGCGACCTCCTACAATGAGCAGTTCTTC.